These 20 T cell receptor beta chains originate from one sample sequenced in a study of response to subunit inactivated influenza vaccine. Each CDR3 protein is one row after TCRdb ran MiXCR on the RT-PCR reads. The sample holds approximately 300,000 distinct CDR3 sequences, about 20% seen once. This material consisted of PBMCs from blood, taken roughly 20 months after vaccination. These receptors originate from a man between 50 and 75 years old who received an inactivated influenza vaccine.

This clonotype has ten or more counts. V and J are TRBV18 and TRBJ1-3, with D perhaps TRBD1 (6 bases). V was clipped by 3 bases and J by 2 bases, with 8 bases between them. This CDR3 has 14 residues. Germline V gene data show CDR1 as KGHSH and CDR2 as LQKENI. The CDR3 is CASSPPGAGNTIYF. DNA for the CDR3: TGTGCCAGCTCACCCCCAGGGGCTGGAAACACCATATATTTT.

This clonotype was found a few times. The CDR3 DNA is TGTGCCAGCAGTCCCCTACTCGGACAGGGAAACACCATATATTTT. It translates to CASSPLLGQGNTIYF. The rearrangement links TRBV12-3 or TRBV12-4 to TRBJ1-3; TRBD1 might be the D (6 bases). The V and J ends lost 5 bases and 4 bases respectively, with 15 bases between them. The CDR3 is made up of 15 amino acids.

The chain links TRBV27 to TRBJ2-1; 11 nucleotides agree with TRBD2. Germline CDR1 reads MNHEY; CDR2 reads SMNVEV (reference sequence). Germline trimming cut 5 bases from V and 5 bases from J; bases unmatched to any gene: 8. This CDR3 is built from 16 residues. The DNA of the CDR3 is TGTGCCAGCAGTGCCGCGGGACTAGCGGCTCACAATGAGCAGTTCTTC. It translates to CASSAAGLAAHNEQFF.

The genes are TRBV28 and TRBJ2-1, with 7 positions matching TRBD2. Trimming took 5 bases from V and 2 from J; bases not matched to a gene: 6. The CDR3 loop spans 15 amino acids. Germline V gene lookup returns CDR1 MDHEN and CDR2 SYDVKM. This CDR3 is CASSISGLTYNEQFF. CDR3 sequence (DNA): TGTGCCAGCAGTATTAGCGGGCTTACCTACAATGAGCAGTTCTTC.

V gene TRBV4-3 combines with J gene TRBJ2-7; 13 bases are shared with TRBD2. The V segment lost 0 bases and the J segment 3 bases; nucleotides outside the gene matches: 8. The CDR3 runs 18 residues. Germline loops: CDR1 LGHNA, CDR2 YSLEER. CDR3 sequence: CASSQDRLAGGGSYEQYF. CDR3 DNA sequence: TGCGCCAGCAGCCAAGACCGACTAGCGGGAGGTGGGAGCTACGAGCAGTACTTC.

The chain's CDR3 is CAIRTLTAVTGYGYTF. The CDR3 nucleotides read TGTGCCATCAGGACTTTGACAGCCGTCACTGGCTATGGCTACACCTTC. The chain recombines TRBV10-3 with TRBJ1-2, with a tentative D call TRBD1 (5 bases). This CDR3 region has 16 residues. Germline V gene lookup returns CDR1 ENHRY and CDR2 SYGVKD. V lost 6 bases and J lost 4, with 21 bases in between.

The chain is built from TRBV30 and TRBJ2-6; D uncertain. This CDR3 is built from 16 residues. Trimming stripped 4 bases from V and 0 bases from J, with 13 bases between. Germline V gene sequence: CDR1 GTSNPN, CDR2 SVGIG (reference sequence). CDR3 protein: CAWTLDLVSGANVLTF. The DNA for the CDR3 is TGTGCCTGGACGCTGGACCTCGTCTCTGGGGCCAACGTCCTGACTTTC.

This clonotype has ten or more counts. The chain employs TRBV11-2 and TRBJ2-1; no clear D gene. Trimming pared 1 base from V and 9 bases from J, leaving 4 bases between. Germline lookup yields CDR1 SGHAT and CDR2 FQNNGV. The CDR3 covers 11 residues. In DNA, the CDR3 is TGTGCCAGCAGCTTAGGAAGTGAGCAGTTCTTC. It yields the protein CASSLGSEQFF.

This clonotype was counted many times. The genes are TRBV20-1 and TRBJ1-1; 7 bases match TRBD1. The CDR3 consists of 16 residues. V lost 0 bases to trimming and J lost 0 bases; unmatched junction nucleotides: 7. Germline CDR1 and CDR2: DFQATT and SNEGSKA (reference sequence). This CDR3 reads CSARDPQGFMNTEAFF. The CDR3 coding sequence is TGCAGTGCTAGAGATCCACAGGGGTTCATGAACACTGAAGCTTTCTTT.

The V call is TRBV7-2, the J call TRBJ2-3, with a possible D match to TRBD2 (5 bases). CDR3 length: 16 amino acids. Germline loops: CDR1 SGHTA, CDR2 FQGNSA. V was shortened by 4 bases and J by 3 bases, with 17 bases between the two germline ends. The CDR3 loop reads CASSSLRGRITDTQYF. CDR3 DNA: TGTGCCAGCAGCTCACTACGGGGTCGTATTACAGATACGCAGTATTTT.

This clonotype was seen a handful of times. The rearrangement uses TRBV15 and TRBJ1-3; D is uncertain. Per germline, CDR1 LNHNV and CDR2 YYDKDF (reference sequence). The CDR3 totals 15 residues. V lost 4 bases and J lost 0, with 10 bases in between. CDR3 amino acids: CATSMGSGSGNTIYF. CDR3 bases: TGTGCCACCAGCATGGGGTCCGGCTCTGGAAACACCATATATTTT.

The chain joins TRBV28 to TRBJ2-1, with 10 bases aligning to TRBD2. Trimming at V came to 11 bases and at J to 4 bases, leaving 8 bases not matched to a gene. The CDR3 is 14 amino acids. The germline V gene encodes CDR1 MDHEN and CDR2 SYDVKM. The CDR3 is CASYSGGRYNEQFF. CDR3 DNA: TGTGCCTCCTATAGCGGGGGGAGGTACAATGAGCAGTTCTTC.

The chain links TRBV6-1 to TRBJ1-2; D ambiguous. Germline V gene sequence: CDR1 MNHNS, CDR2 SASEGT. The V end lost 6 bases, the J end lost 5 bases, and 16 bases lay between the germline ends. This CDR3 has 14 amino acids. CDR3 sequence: CASSSRSGTYGYTF. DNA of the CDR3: TGTGCCAGCAGCTCCCGTTCGGGAACTTATGGCTACACCTTC.

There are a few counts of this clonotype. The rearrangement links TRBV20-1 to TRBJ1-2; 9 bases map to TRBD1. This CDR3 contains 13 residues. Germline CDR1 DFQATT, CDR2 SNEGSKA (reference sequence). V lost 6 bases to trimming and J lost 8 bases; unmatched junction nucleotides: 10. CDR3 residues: CSAGQGRLGGYTF. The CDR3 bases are TGCAGTGCGGGACAGGGCCGCCTTGGGGGCTACACCTTC.

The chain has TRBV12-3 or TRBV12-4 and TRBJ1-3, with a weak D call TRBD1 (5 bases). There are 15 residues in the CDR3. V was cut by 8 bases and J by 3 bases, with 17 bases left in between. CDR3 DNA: TGTGCCAGCTGGGACCTCCGTGGGCGTGGAAACACCATATATTTT. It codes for CASWDLRGRGNTIYF.

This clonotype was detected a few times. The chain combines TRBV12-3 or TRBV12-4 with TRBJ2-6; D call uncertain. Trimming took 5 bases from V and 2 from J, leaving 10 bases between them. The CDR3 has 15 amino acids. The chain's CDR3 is CASSPSLAGANVLTF. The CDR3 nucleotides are TGTGCCAGCAGTCCAAGCCTGGCTGGGGCCAACGTCCTGACTTTC.

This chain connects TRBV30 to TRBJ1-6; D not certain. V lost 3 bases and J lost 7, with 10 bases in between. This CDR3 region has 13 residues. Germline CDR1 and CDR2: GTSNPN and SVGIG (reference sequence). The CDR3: CAWRQWSNSPLHF. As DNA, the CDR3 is TGTGCCTGGAGACAGTGGTCGAATTCACCCCTCCACTTT.

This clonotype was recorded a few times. In DNA, the CDR3 is TGCAGTGCTAGAGAAGGGGGGGCGAGTGGCTACACCTTC. It yields the protein CSAREGGASGYTF. V is TRBV20-1 and J is TRBJ1-2; D may be TRBD1 (6 bases). CDR1 is DFQATT and CDR2 is SNEGSKA in the germline V gene (reference sequence). CDR3 length: 13 amino acids. Trimming removed 0 bases at V and 7 bases at J, with 12 bases between.

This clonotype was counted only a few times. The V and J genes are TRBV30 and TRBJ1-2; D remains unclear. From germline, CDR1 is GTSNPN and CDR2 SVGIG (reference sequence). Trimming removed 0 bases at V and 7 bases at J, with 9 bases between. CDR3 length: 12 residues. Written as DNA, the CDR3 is TGTGCCTGGAGTGTCCCGGTCCTTGGCTACACCTTC. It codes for CAWSVPVLGYTF.

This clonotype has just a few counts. The CDR3 reads CASSFGLAGVQETQYF. In DNA form, the CDR3 reads TGTGCCAGCAGCTTCGGACTAGCGGGGGTCCAAGAGACCCAGTACTTC. The J gene is TRBJ2-5, the V gene TRBV7-2, with 13 bases aligning to TRBD2. CDR3 length: 16 amino acids. The ends lost 3 bases at V and 1 base at J; junction bases unmatched: 2. Germline-derived CDR1 and CDR2 are SGHTA and FQGNSA. Complete variable domain (other parts from reference TRBV7-2 and TRBJ2-5): GAGVSQSPSNKVTEKGKDVELRCDPISGHTALYWYRQSLGQGLEFLIYFQGNSAPDKSGLPSDRFSAERTGGSVSTLTIQRTQQEDSAVYLCASSFGLAGVQETQYFGPGTRLLVL.